One and the same sample provided the 19 T cell receptor beta chains below, sequenced in a study of blood T cell repertoires in COVID-19. Method: immunoSEQ multiplex PCR; TCRdb's copy keeps in-frame clones and lacks some. The sample records about 370,000 clones, 70% to 90% being singletons. What was sequenced was peripheral blood. The receptors were gathered from a woman younger than 45 with COVID-19, enrolled during active disease.

The chain combines TRBV9 with TRBJ2-3, with 11 bases lining up with TRBD2. Germline CDR1 and CDR2: SGDLS and YYNGEE. V lost 5 bases, J lost 2 bases, and 7 bases stayed unmatched. The CDR3 length is 16 residues. The CDR3 DNA reads as TGTGCCAGCAGAAGGGGGGGACTAGCGGACACAGATACGCAGTATTTT. It encodes CASRRGGLADTDTQYF. Supplemented by reference TRBV9 and TRBJ2-3, the full variable domain reads DSGVTQTPKHLITATGQRVTLRCSPRSGDLSVYWYQQSLDQGLQFLIQYYNGEERAKGNILERFSAQQFPDLHSELNLSSLELGDSALYFCASRRGGLADTDTQYFGPGTRLTVL.

This clone was picked up a small number of times. The V call is TRBV6-5, the J call TRBJ2-1; possible D gene TRBD2, 6 bases. V gave up 6 bases and J gave up 8 bases, with 11 bases separating them. The germline V gene has CDR1 MNHEY and CDR2 SVGAGI. The CDR3 is 12 amino acids. The CDR3 is CASRRGWHEQFF. The CDR3 region has the DNA TGTGCCAGCAGGCGGGGTTGGCATGAGCAGTTCTTC.

The chain joins TRBV12-3 or TRBV12-4 to TRBJ1-1; D ambiguous. This CDR3 contains 13 residues. V was cut by 6 bases and J by 0 bases, with 8 bases left in between. CDR3 amino acids: CASSREMNTEAFF. The CDR3 DNA sequence: TGTGCCAGCAGCCGAGAGATGAACACTGAAGCTTTCTTT.

The chain employs TRBV6-5 and TRBJ2-7; 10 nucleotides agree with TRBD2. This CDR3 has 15 residues. V shed 4 bases, J shed 9 bases, and the junction held 12 bases outside the gene matches. Germline CDR1 and CDR2: MNHEY and SVGAGI. The CDR3 reads CASSSATSGVVGQYF. The CDR3 nucleotides are TGTGCCAGCAGTTCTGCCACTAGCGGGGTTGTCGGGCAGTACTTC.

The genes are TRBV29-1 and TRBJ2-2, with 9 bases that match TRBD1. J lost 7 bases, V lost 3 bases, and 3 bases had no gene match. Germline-derived CDR1 and CDR2 are SQVTM and ANQGSEA. This CDR3 is built from 13 residues. DNA for the CDR3: TGCAGCGTTGAGACAGGGGGGCACGGGGAGCTGTTTTTT. The encoded protein is CSVETGGHGELFF.

The chain is built from TRBV20-1 and TRBJ2-3; TRBD2 aligns across 9 bases. The ends lost 3 bases at V and 3 bases at J; junction bases unmatched: 7. Per the germline V gene, CDR1 is DFQATT and CDR2 is SNEGSKA (reference sequence). The CDR3 is 15 residues long. DNA for the CDR3: TGCAGTGCTAGTAAGTCTAGCGGGAAGACAGATACGCAGTATTTT. Its protein is CSASKSSGKTDTQYF.

This clone was observed a handful of times. The chain has TRBV6-5 and TRBJ2-2, with unresolved D. V was shortened by 9 bases and J by 0 bases, with 14 bases between the two germline ends. This CDR3 region has 15 residues. Germline CDR1 and CDR2: MNHEY and SVGAGI. The CDR3 is CASYKRDANTGELFF. CDR3 bases: TGTGCCAGTTATAAGCGAGATGCGAACACCGGGGAGCTGTTTTTT.

The count of this clone is one. The V call is TRBV28, the J call TRBJ1-4, with 7 bases aligning to TRBD1. Germline loops: CDR1 MDHEN, CDR2 SYDVKM. The ends lost 5 bases at V and 0 bases at J; junction bases unmatched: 9. The length of the CDR3 is 17 residues. The CDR3 nucleotides are TGTGCCAGCAGTCTATCGGGACAGCCTGCAACTAATGAAAAACTGTTTTTT. Its protein is CASSLSGQPATNEKLFF.

V is TRBV7-9 and J is TRBJ1-1; tentatively, D is TRBD1 (5 bases). The CDR3 contains 19 residues. CDR1 and CDR2 (germline): SEHNR, FQNEAQ (reference sequence). V was cut by 5 bases and J by 8 bases, with 33 bases left in between. The CDR3 protein is CASSPWRLGTDIVGQEAFF. In DNA, the CDR3 is TGTGCCAGCAGCCCGTGGCGGTTGGGCACGGACATAGTAGGCCAGGAAGCTTTCTTT.

The V gene is TRBV6-5, the J gene TRBJ2-7, with D possibly matching TRBD1 (6 bases). The CDR3 spans 13 residues. V lost 4 bases and J 2 bases, leaving 9 bases between the germline ends. CDR1 MNHEY and CDR2 SVGAGI come from the germline V gene. CDR3 amino acids: CASSLRDTYEQYF. CDR3 DNA: TGTGCCAGCAGTTTACGGGACACCTACGAGCAGTACTTC.

The chain has TRBV12-3 or TRBV12-4 and TRBJ2-7; the match to TRBD1 covers 7 bases. This CDR3 is built from 13 residues. V shed 5 bases, J shed 0 bases, and the junction held 1 base outside the gene matches. CDR3 region: CASSHRGSYEQYF. The CDR3 DNA is TGTGCCAGCAGTCACAGGGGCTCCTACGAGCAGTACTTC.

The rearrangement uses TRBV5-8 and TRBJ2-1; 7 positions match TRBD2. The CDR3 totals 15 residues. V trimming: 7 bases; J trimming: 9 bases; junction bases outside the gene matches: 16. Germline CDR1 SGHTS, CDR2 YDEGEE. Here the CDR3 reads CASPNRASGYGEQFF. The CDR3 DNA reads TGTGCCAGCCCTAATAGGGCTAGCGGTTATGGTGAGCAGTTCTTC.

The V gene is TRBV4-3, the J gene TRBJ1-2; weak D call: TRBD1 (5 bases). CDR3 length equals 15 residues. CDR1 and CDR2 (germline): LGHNA, YSLEER. V was pared by 3 bases and J by 4 bases, with 15 bases between. DNA of the CDR3: TGCGCCAGCAGCCATGCCGGCCGGACACTCTATGGCTACACCTTC. This gives the protein CASSHAGRTLYGYTF.

The rearrangement links TRBV19 to TRBJ2-2, with TRBD2 matching over 9 bases. The germline V gene has CDR1 LNHDA and CDR2 SQIVND (reference sequence). Unmatched junction bases numbered 7, after V lost 1 base and J lost 1 base. This CDR3 contains 18 residues. The CDR3 DNA follows: TGTGCCAGTAGTATAGGTAGTAGCGGGAGTTTGAACACCGGGGAGCTGTTTTTT. It yields the protein CASSIGSSGSLNTGELFF.

This chain joins TRBV18 and TRBJ2-7; possible D gene TRBD1, 5 bases. This CDR3 comprises 14 residues. The ends were cut back, 4 bases at V and 2 bases at J, with 12 bases in the middle. The germline V gene has CDR1 KGHSH and CDR2 LQKENI. In DNA, the CDR3 is TGTGCCAGCTCACTTAAGCAGGGCCCCTACGAGCAGTACTTC. It translates to CASSLKQGPYEQYF.

This clone appeared a few times. V usage is TRBV29-1 and J usage is TRBJ1-2, with no clear D. This CDR3 spans 15 amino acids. CDR1 is SQVTM, CDR2 ANQGSEA, per germline. The CDR3 region has the DNA TGCAGGGCCCTCGACACGGATACTGACCCCTATGGCTACACCTTC. Translation gives CRALDTDTDPYGYTF.

The V gene is TRBV14, the J gene TRBJ2-1; 8 bases agree with TRBD1. Germline V gene data show CDR1 as SGHDN and CDR2 as FVKESK. The CDR3 runs 14 residues. V lost 4 bases to trimming and J lost 7 bases; unmatched junction nucleotides: 6. Here the CDR3 DNA reads TGTGCCAGCAGCCGGCGTCGACAGGGGAATGAGCAGTTCTTC. Translating gives CASSRRRQGNEQFF.

V is TRBV30 and J is TRBJ1-6; D not certain. CDR1 and CDR2 from the germline V gene are GTSNPN and SVGIG (reference sequence). Trimming stripped 2 bases from V and 4 bases from J, with 15 bases between. The CDR3 spans 16 residues. The CDR3 region has the DNA TGTGCCTGGAGTCCCGGGGAAGGAGGTTATAATTCACCCCTCCACTTT. The encoded protein is CAWSPGEGGYNSPLHF. Full variable domain (remainder filled in from reference TRBV30 and TRBJ1-6): SQTIHQWPATLVQPVGSPLSLECTVEGTSNPNLYWYRQAAGRGLQLLFYSVGIGQISSEVPQNLSASRPQDRQFILSSKKLLLSDSGFYLCAWSPGEGGYNSPLHFGNGTRLTVT.

The chain joins TRBV27 to TRBJ2-3; 8 bases agree with TRBD1. This CDR3 has 15 amino acids. Germline-derived CDR1 and CDR2 are MNHEY and SMNVEV (reference sequence). With V trimmed by 5 bases and J by 3 bases, 7 bases remained unmatched. DNA for the CDR3: TGTGCCAGCAGTCCTGACAGGGGTGGGACAGATACGCAGTATTTT. This encodes CASSPDRGGTDTQYF.